Listed below are T cell receptor beta chains from one sample, sequenced in a study of shared clonotypes between healthy human individuals. The method was immunoSEQ multiplex PCR; TCRdb's version includes in-frame clones alone and lacks a portion of them. The table lists about 2.1 million clones, 93% of them singletons. Material for sequencing was naive CD8+ T cells from PBMCs. These receptors were obtained from a man aged 18 to 30 in good health. Some clones in this sample may be carry-over from other donors' samples. CDR3s include the opening cysteine and the closing phenylalanine or tryptophan. A D gene is named only where the DNA matches it firmly. Clone size is given for some rows only: seen once, a few or many times, or a class if the clone is expanded.

TRBJ1-1,17,NA,TRBV9,NA,CASSVAPREGPNTEAFF,TGTGCCAGCAGCGTAGCTCCCCGGGAGGGACCGAACACTGAAGCTTTCTTT
TRBJ2-7,13,NA,TRBV28,TRBD1,CASSFRGSYEQYF,TGTGCCAGCAGTTTCAGGGGGTCGTACGAGCAGTACTTC
TRBJ1-2,14,NA,TRBV28,NA,CASSFGEGGYGYTF,NA
TRBJ2-3,15,NA,TRBV7-9,NA,CASSQQGTREDTQYF,TGTGCCAGCAGCCAACAGGGGACCCGGGAGGATACGCAGTATTTT
TRBJ2-1,16,NA,TRBV5-1,NA,CASSLSAGRNYNEQFF,TGCGCCAGCAGCTTGTCAGCGGGCAGGAACTACAATGAGCAGTTCTTC
TRBJ1-5,14,NA,TRBV2,NA,CASSEIGTDQPQHF,TGTGCCAGCAGTGAAATAGGGACGGATCAGCCCCAGCATTTT
TRBJ2-7,15,NA,TRBV7-9,TRBD1,CASSLRDRVSYEQYF,TGTGCCAGCAGCCTCCGGGACAGGGTTTCCTACGAGCAGTACTTC
TRBJ2-4,15,NA,TRBV28,TRBD2,CATLSSGWAKNIQYF,TGTGCCACTCTATCTAGCGGGTGGGCCAAAAACATTCAGTACTTC
TRBJ2-5,13,NA,TRBV5-1,NA,CASSFGRTETQYF,TGCGCCAGCAGCTTCGGACGGACAGAGACCCAGTACTTC
TRBJ2-1,15,NA,TRBV2,NA,CASSETRSSYNEQFF,TGTGCCAGCAGTGAAACCCGCAGCTCCTACAATGAGCAGTTCTTC
TRBJ2-5,14,NA,TRBV5-1,NA,CASSYWRYQETQYF,TGCGCCAGCAGCTACTGGAGGTACCAAGAGACCCAGTACTTC
TRBJ2-7,16,NA,TRBV6-5,NA,CASSYSWRDRLLKQYF,TGTGCCAGCAGTTACTCATGGCGGGATCGCCTCTTGAAGCAGTACTTC
TRBJ1-1,16,NA,TRBV5-6,TRBD1,CASSSRTGRAYTEAFF,TGTGCCAGCAGCAGCCGGACAGGGAGAGCGTACACTGAAGCTTTCTTT
TRBJ2-7,13,NA,TRBV28,TRBD1,CASSLVQGAEQYF,TGTGCCAGCAGTTTAGTACAGGGGGCCGAGCAGTACTTC
TRBJ1-1,13,NA,TRBV6-5,NA,CASKGGGNTEAFF,TGTGCCAGCAAGGGGGGAGGGAACACTGAAGCTTTCTTT
TRBJ2-1,16,NA,TRBV7-9,TRBD1,CASSRTGSGPDNEQFF,TGTGCCAGCAGCAGGACAGGGTCCGGACCAGACAATGAGCAGTTCTTC
TRBJ1-1,14,NA,TRBV19,TRBD1,CASSGGGWGTEAFF,TGTGCCAGTAGTGGAGGGGGCTGGGGCACTGAAGCTTTCTTT
TRBJ2-7,14,NA,TRBV5-1,NA,CASSFLPSSYEQYF,TGCGCCAGCAGCTTCCTCCCCAGCTCCTACGAGCAGTACTTC
TRBJ2-3,16,NA,TRBV4-1,TRBD2,CASSPILAGGTDTQYF,TGCGCCAGCAGCCCAATACTAGCGGGAGGCACAGATACGCAGTATTTT
TRBJ1-2,15,NA,TRBV27,NA,CASSLLAGSNYGYTF,TGTGCCAGCAGTTTATTGGCAGGTTCTAACTATGGCTACACCTTC
TRBJ2-2,16,NA,TRBV5-1,TRBD1,CASSLEDRGPFGELFF,TGCGCCAGCAGCTTGGAGGACAGGGGGCCCTTCGGGGAGCTGTTTTTT
TRBJ1-3,15,few,TRBV11-2,NA,CASRKGYPSGNTIYF,TGTGCCAGCAGGAAGGGGTACCCCTCTGGAAACACCATATATTTT